What follows are 25 T cell receptor beta chains derived from one specimen sequenced in a study of T cells in Graves' hyperthyroidism and ophthalmopathy. TCR beta CDR3 region amplification was performed from RNA transcripts. An initial round of RT-PCR targeting the TCR CDR3 relied on the HTBI primer set. TCRdb itself ran the multiplex PCR reads through MiXCR, one entry per CDR3 protein. Counted here are 89,000 or so distinct CDR3 sequences, roughly 39% occurring once; the ten biggest clones make up about a tenth. The sample taken for sequencing was peripheral blood or thyroid tissue (not recorded which). The receptors come from a woman in her thirties with Graves' hyperthyroidism.

This clonotype was detected many times. A much larger clone lies one base from this, so it may be a read error. The rearrangement uses TRBV5-1 and TRBJ1-5, with a weak D call TRBD1 (5 bases). The CDR3 runs 15 residues. The germline CDR1 and CDR2 sequences are SGHRS and YFSETQ. The CDR3 region is CASSWGDLGNRPQHF. The CDR3 DNA follows: TGCGCCAGCAGCTGGGGGGACCTGGGCAATCGGCCCCAGCATTTT.

This clonotype was recorded many times. The CDR3 sequence: CASSLLSVNYGYTF. CDR3 nucleotide sequence: TGTGCCAGCAGCTTGTTGTCGGTTAACTATGGCTACACCTTC. The V and J genes are TRBV5-6 and TRBJ1-2; D remains unclear. With 1 base removed from V and 1 base from J, the gap between germline ends came to 8 bases. CDR1 SGHDT and CDR2 YYEEEE come from the germline V gene. The length of the CDR3 is 14 residues. The full variable domain, in which reference TRBV5-6 and TRBJ1-2 provide the parts outside the CDR3, is DAGVTQSPTHLIKTRGQQVTLRCSPKSGHDTVSWYQQALGQGPQFIFQYYEEEERQRGNFPDRFSGHQFPNYSSELNVNALLLGDSALYLCASSLLSVNYGYTFGSGTRLTVV.

About this clonotype itself: The junction shows a germline mismatch at one end, possibly a read error. The chain combines TRBV5-1 with TRBJ2-5; D is uncertain. Germline CDR1 is SGHRS and CDR2 is YFSETQ. CDR3 length: 12 residues. The CDR3 DNA sequence: TGCGCCAGCAGCTATCTCATAGAGACCAAGTACTTC. This translates into CASSYLIETKYF.

With respect to this clonotype: At one end the junction does not follow the germline gene, possibly because of a read error. The rearrangement uses TRBV7-3 and TRBJ1-2; D is unclear. This CDR3 has 13 amino acids. Germline-derived CDR1 and CDR2 are SGHTA and FQGTGA. As DNA, the CDR3 is TGTACCAGCAGCTTCGACGGGCTATATGGCTACACCTTC. This sequence encodes CTSSFDGLYGYTF.

This rearrangement joins TRBV20-1 to TRBJ2-5, with D hard to call. Trimming stripped 3 bases from V and 5 bases from J, with 4 bases between. This CDR3 has 10 amino acids. Germline assignment: CDR1 DFQATT and CDR2 SNEGSKA (reference sequence). CDR3 residues: CSASAETQYF. The CDR3 DNA reads TGCAGTGCTAGCGCGGAGACCCAGTACTTC.

This clonotype turned up a few times. V and J are TRBV2 and TRBJ1-5; no firm D call. The CDR3 sequence is 14 residues long. Germline V lookup: CDR1 SNHLY, CDR2 FYNNEI. Trimming left V 4 bases short and J 11 bases short, with 18 bases between. In DNA form, the CDR3 reads TGTGCCAGCAGTGGATGGCCCACGATAGAGGCCCAGCATTTT. It specifies CASSGWPTIEAQHF.

Points on this clonotype: Mismatch with germline at one junction end may stem from a read error. CDR3 DNA sequence: TGCAGTGCTAGGACAGGGGCGACGAACACTGAAGCTTTC. This sequence encodes CSARTGATNTEAF. The rearrangement joins TRBV20-1 to TRBJ2-6; 8 bases line up with TRBD1. Germline CDR1 and CDR2: DFQATT and SNEGSKA (reference sequence). CDR3 length: 13 residues.

This clonotype is categorized as medium-sized. The rearrangement joins TRBV5-5 to TRBJ1-1; D unresolved. The germline V gene has CDR1 SGHKS and CDR2 YYEKEE (reference sequence). The CDR3 sequence is 11 residues long. Between the trimmed V and J ends, which lost 2 bases and 4 bases, there was a span of 3 bases. CDR3 loop: CASSFPTEAFF. In DNA form, the CDR3 reads TGTGCCAGCAGCTTTCCCACTGAAGCTTTCTTT.

The rearrangement joins TRBV10-3 to TRBJ2-1; perhaps TRBD2 as D (6 bases). This CDR3 is 13 amino acids long. From germline, CDR1 is ENHRY and CDR2 SYGVKD. Trimming took off 8 bases at V and 4 bases at J, with 12 bases between the two ends. The CDR3 spells CAICRESYNEQFF. The CDR3 coding sequence is TGTGCCATCTGTCGGGAGTCTTACAATGAGCAGTTCTTC.

This clonotype was picked up many times. The chain uses TRBV15 and TRBJ2-2; D gene unclear. Trimming pared 2 bases from V and 0 bases from J, leaving 7 bases between. The germline V gene encodes CDR1 LNHNV and CDR2 YYDKDF (reference sequence). CDR3 size: 15 residues. CDR3 DNA sequence: TGTGCCACCAGCAGAAGGAGAACGAACACCGGGGAGCTGTTTTTT. It specifies CATSRRRTNTGELFF.

J is TRBJ1-1 and V is TRBV7-8, with a weak D call TRBD1 (6 bases). V shed 8 bases and J shed 4 bases, with 11 bases lying between them. Germline CDR1 is SGHVS and CDR2 is FQNEAQ. The CDR3 is 12 residues long. The chain's CDR3 is CASRPGATEAFF. In nucleotides, the CDR3 is TGTGCCAGCCGACCAGGGGCCACTGAAGCTTTCTTT.

This clonotype was detected ten times or more. This chain joins TRBV2 and TRBJ2-2; D ambiguous. V shed 3 bases and J shed 3 bases, with 8 bases lying between them. There are 14 residues in the CDR3. In germline, CDR1 is SNHLY, CDR2 FYNNEI. CDR3 bases: TGTGCCAGCAGTGACCCGGGTGACACCGGGGAGCTGTTTTTT. As protein: CASSDPGDTGELFF.

The V call is TRBV15, the J call TRBJ2-1; D remains ambiguous. The CDR3 is 12 residues long. With 3 bases removed from V and 5 bases from J, the gap between germline ends came to 5 bases. CDR1 and CDR2 from the germline V gene are LNHNV and YYDKDF (reference sequence). CDR3 bases: TGTGCCACCAGCAGGGTAGACAATGAGCAGTTCTTC. This gives the protein CATSRVDNEQFF.

Comment on this clonotype: With a much larger clone just one base away, this may be a read error. The rearrangement links TRBV30 to TRBJ1-2; D is possibly TRBD1 (6 bases). Germline CDR1 and CDR2: GTSNPN and SVGIG (reference sequence). The V and J ends lost 6 bases and 8 bases respectively, with 16 bases between them. This CDR3 has 12 amino acids. DNA of the CDR3: TGTGCCTGCAAGGGACACATTGCCGGCTACACCTTC. Its protein product is CACKGHIAGYTF.

This clonotype was counted ten times or more. The V call is TRBV24-1, the J call TRBJ1-5; D call uncertain. This CDR3 is built from 13 residues. CDR1 is KGHDR, CDR2 SFDVKD, per germline. Trimming removed 9 bases from V and 6 bases from J, with 14 bases in between. The CDR3 sequence is CATPWAGGQPQHF. CDR3 DNA sequence: TGTGCCACCCCCTGGGCCGGCGGTCAGCCCCAGCATTTT.

The gene calls are TRBV2 and TRBJ2-2; D might be TRBD1 or TRBD2, each matching 6 bases. The V end was cut by 7 bases, the J end by 5 bases, with 14 bases between. The CDR3 runs 14 residues. Germline loops: CDR1 SNHLY, CDR2 FYNNEI. The CDR3 DNA reads TGTGCCAGCATTCAGGGGACTCGGACCGGGGAGCTGTTTTTT. Its translation is CASIQGTRTGELFF.

This clonotype was picked up a small number of times. The genes are TRBV18 and TRBJ1-2; D is undetermined. The length of the CDR3 is 14 residues. Trimming took 3 bases from V and 2 from J, leaving 10 bases between them. CDR1 and CDR2 from the germline V gene are KGHSH and LQKENI. CDR3 region: CASSPVGENYGYTF. The CDR3 DNA follows: TGTGCCAGCTCACCCGTCGGGGAGAACTATGGCTACACCTTC.

The table lists this clonotype with many counts. This rearrangement joins TRBV7-3 to TRBJ1-1; no reliable D call. V was pared by 10 bases and J by 6 bases, with 27 bases between. Germline assignment: CDR1 SGHTA and CDR2 FQGTGA. CDR3 length equals 16 residues. As DNA, the CDR3 is TGTGCCACCAAACCATATCCCCCAAGCGAGGAAGCTGAAGCTTTCTTT. It translates to CATKPYPPSEEAEAFF.

The V gene is TRBV12-3 or TRBV12-4, the J gene TRBJ1-4; tentatively, D is TRBD1 (6 bases). V lost 6 bases to trimming and J lost 10 bases, with 15 bases between them. The CDR3 is made up of 13 amino acids. The CDR3 nucleotides are TGTGCCAGCAGCAGGGGTATCCGTGGAAAACTGTTTTTT. As protein: CASSRGIRGKLFF.

The chain recombines TRBV12-3 or TRBV12-4 with TRBJ1-4; 9 bases are a match to TRBD1. J gave up 0 bases and V 2 bases, and 4 bases lay outside the gene matches. This CDR3 is built from 17 residues. The CDR3 DNA reads TGTGCCAGCAGTTTACTACAGGGGGCAGCAACTAATGAAAAACTGTTTTTT. Residues: CASSLLQGAATNEKLFF.

V and J are TRBV7-2 and TRBJ1-3; 8 nucleotides line up with TRBD1. Germline V lookup: CDR1 SGHTA, CDR2 FQGNSA. V was clipped by 3 bases and J by 8 bases; unmatched bases: 9. The CDR3 length is 15 residues. For the CDR3, the DNA is TGTGCCAGCAGCTTGGCAGGGGGCTACGACTACACCATATATTTT. It yields the protein CASSLAGGYDYTIYF.

This sequence joins TRBV10-3 and TRBJ1-2, with 9 bases fitting TRBD1. The trim removed 5 bases at V and 3 bases at J, leaving 7 bases unmatched. Per the germline V gene, CDR1 is ENHRY and CDR2 is SYGVKD. This CDR3 is 15 amino acids long. CDR3 sequence: CAISRAGTGYYGYTF. Written as DNA, the CDR3 is TGTGCCATCAGTCGTGCCGGGACAGGGTACTATGGCTACACCTTC.

On this clonotype: A much bigger clone sits one base away, suggesting this may be a read error. The V gene is TRBV7-2, the J gene TRBJ1-2; TRBD1 matches at 7 bases. The CDR3 totals 14 residues. Looked up from germline, CDR1 is SGHTA and CDR2 is FQGNSA. CDR3 nucleotides: TGTGCCAGCAGTTTAGGACAGGCGAGCTATGGCTACACCTTC. It yields the protein CASSLGQASYGYTF.

This clonotype was recorded many times. The V and J genes are TRBV10-3 and TRBJ1-2, with TRBD1 matching over 7 bases. This CDR3 region has 14 residues. Germline values: CDR1 ENHRY, CDR2 SYGVKD. The V gene end was trimmed by 6 bases and the J gene end by 8 bases; junction bases not matched to a gene: 12. The CDR3 loop is CAISMTTGRRGYTF. DNA of the CDR3: TGTGCCATCAGCATGACGACAGGGCGGAGGGGCTACACCTTC.

This clonotype has at least ten counts. This rearrangement joins TRBV4-1 to TRBJ2-7; D unclear. CDR1 is MGHRA, CDR2 YSYEKL, per germline. The CDR3 spans 15 residues. V lost 2 bases and J lost 2, with 13 bases in between. The DNA for the CDR3 is TGCGCCAGCAGCCAAAATACGGATACGACCTACGAGCAGTACTTC. Translation gives CASSQNTDTTYEQYF.